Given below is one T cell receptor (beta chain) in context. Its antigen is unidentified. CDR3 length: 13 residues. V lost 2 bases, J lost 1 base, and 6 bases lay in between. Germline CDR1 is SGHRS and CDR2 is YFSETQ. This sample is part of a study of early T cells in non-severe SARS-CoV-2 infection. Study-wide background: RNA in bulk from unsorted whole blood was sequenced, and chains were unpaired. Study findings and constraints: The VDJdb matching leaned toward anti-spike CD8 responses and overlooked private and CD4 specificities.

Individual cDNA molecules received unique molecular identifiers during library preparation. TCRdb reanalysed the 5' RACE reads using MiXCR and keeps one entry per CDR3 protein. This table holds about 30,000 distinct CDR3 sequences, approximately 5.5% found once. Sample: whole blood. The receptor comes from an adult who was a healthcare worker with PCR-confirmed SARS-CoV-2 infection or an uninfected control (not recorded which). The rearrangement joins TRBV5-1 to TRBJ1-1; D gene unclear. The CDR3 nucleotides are TGCGCCAGCAGCTTCGACGGGAACACTGAAGCTTTCTTT. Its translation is CASSFDGNTEAFF. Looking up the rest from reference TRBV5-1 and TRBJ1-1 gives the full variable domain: KAGVTQTPRYLIKTRGQQVTLSCSPISGHRSVSWYQQTPGQGLQFLFEYFSETQRNKGNFPGRFSGRQFSNSRSEMNVSTLELGDSALYLCASSFDGNTEAFFGQGTRLTVV.